These 18 T cell receptor beta chains originate from one sample sequenced in a study of T cells after yellow fever vaccination. One entry per CDR3 protein results from TCRdb running MiXCR on the 5' RACE reads. The sample records about 320,000 distinct CDR3 sequences, 4% to 5.5% being singletons. This material consisted of PBMCs, taken 15 days after the yellow fever booster vaccination. These receptors all stem from a man aged 18 to 29 who received the YFV17D yellow fever vaccine.

V usage is TRBV27 and J usage is TRBJ1-2, with D perhaps TRBD1 (6 bases). With 6 bases removed from V and 4 bases from J, the gap between germline ends came to 21 bases. The CDR3 totals 16 residues. The V gene's germline CDR1 is MNHEY and CDR2 SMNVEV (reference sequence). CDR3 sequence: CASSPDLREGGYGYTF. The CDR3, as DNA: TGTGCCAGCAGCCCCGACCTCAGGGAAGGGGGCTATGGCTACACCTTC.

There are many counts of this clonotype. This chain uses TRBV12-3 or TRBV12-4 with TRBJ2-7; TRBD2 is a possible D gene (6 bases). The CDR3 covers 13 residues. The V end was cut by 8 bases, the J end by 4 bases, with 15 bases between. The CDR3 nucleotides read TGTGCCAGCCGGCCCGGGCGGGGATACGAGCAGTACGTC. Translating it yields CASRPGRGYEQYV.

This clonotype was observed many times. The chain uses TRBV20-1 and TRBJ1-4; TRBD1 is a possible D gene (6 bases). The V gene's germline CDR1 is DFQATT and CDR2 SNEGSKA (reference sequence). Trimming cost V 6 bases and J 7 bases, with 18 bases left between them. There are 14 residues in the CDR3. The CDR3: CSANEPRGGEKLFF. As DNA, the CDR3 is TGCAGTGCCAACGAGCCTAGGGGGGGTGAAAAACTGTTTTTT.

This clonotype was counted a few times. This chain links TRBV24-1 with TRBJ2-5; D unclear. Trimming removed 1 base at V and 9 bases at J, with 8 bases between. This CDR3 has 12 residues. CDR1 and CDR2 from the germline V gene are KGHDR and SFDVKD. In DNA form, the CDR3 reads TGTGCCACCAGTGATTTTCTCGGAGCCCAGTACTTC. Its translation is CATSDFLGAQYF.

The chain employs TRBV10-3 and TRBJ2-7, with 9 bases matching TRBD1. V gave up 10 bases and J gave up 5 bases; unmatched junction bases: 9. CDR3 size: 13 residues. Looked up from germline, CDR1 is ENHRY and CDR2 is SYGVKD. The CDR3 nucleotides are TGTGCCACAAAAGGACAGGGGAACAACGAGCAGTACGTC. Protein sequence: CATKGQGNNEQYV.

In its sample, this clonotype was seen many times. This chain links TRBV28 with TRBJ1-5; TRBD1 might be the D (5 bases). Trimming stripped 8 bases from V and 6 bases from J, with 17 bases between. Germline CDR1 MDHEN, CDR2 SYDVKM. The CDR3 covers 14 residues. This chain's CDR3 is CASGFTGGVQPQHF. CDR3 coding DNA: TGTGCCAGCGGATTTACCGGGGGGGTTCAGCCCCAGCATTTT.

This clonotype was seen a few times. J is TRBJ2-5 and V is TRBV19; perhaps TRBD2 as D (5 bases). Germline values: CDR1 LNHDA, CDR2 SQIVND (reference sequence). Trimming took 3 bases from V and 1 from J, leaving 12 bases between them. The CDR3 runs 15 residues. CDR3 DNA sequence: TGTGCCAGTAGTATCCACGCGGGCCTCCAAGAGACCCAGTACTTC. Translated: CASSIHAGLQETQYF.

This clonotype was found many times. J is TRBJ2-2 and V is TRBV10-2, with D possibly being TRBD1 (6 bases). The CDR3 is 14 residues long. Germline lookup yields CDR1 WSHSY and CDR2 SAAADI. V gave up 4 bases and J gave up 4 bases, with 10 bases separating them. The CDR3, as DNA: TGCGCCAGCAGTGGGGGGCCGGTCACCGGGGAGCTGTTTTTT. Encoded protein: CASSGGPVTGELFF.

This clonotype was found many times. This rearrangement joins TRBV6-5 to TRBJ1-2; 9 bases fit TRBD1. The ends lost 5 bases at V and 6 bases at J; junction bases unmatched: 13. Germline CDR1 and CDR2: MNHEY and SVGAGI. There are 16 residues in the CDR3. The CDR3 reads CASSNSGTGRVDGYTF. The CDR3 DNA reads as TGTGCCAGCAGTAATTCCGGGACAGGGAGAGTGGATGGCTACACCTTC.

There are a few counts of this clonotype. The chain joins TRBV4-3 to TRBJ1-1; tentatively, D is TRBD1 (5 bases). Trimming shortened V by 4 bases and J by 2 bases, and 14 bases separated the two germline ends. This CDR3 is 15 amino acids long. Germline CDR1 LGHNA, CDR2 YSLEER. The CDR3 DNA is TGCGCCAGCAGCCGGGGGACGGCTAGTAACACTGAAGCTTTCTTT. Translated, it gives CASSRGTASNTEAFF.

This clonotype was counted only a few times. The rearrangement uses TRBV12-3 or TRBV12-4 and TRBJ1-5; no reliable D call. V was trimmed by 0 bases and J by 5 bases, leaving 2 bases between them. CDR3 length equals 12 residues. CDR3 sequence: CASSLAHQPQHF. The CDR3 coding sequence is TGTGCCAGCAGTTTAGCGCATCAGCCCCAGCATTTT.

This clonotype was seen a few times. The chain has TRBV7-9 and TRBJ1-4, with 9 nucleotides matching TRBD1. The CDR3 is made up of 15 amino acids. The J segment lost 4 bases and the V segment lost 5 bases, leaving 5 bases of the junction unmatched. Germline CDR1 SEHNR, CDR2 FQNEAQ (reference sequence). CDR3 protein: CASSPGTGSNEKLFF. The CDR3 DNA is TGTGCCAGCAGCCCTGGGACAGGGAGTAATGAAAAACTGTTTTTT.

This clonotype was detected only a few times. The chain is built from TRBV30 and TRBJ1-2; D not certain. This CDR3 is built from 12 residues. Trimming stripped 4 bases from V and 2 bases from J, with 8 bases between. Per the germline V gene, CDR1 is GTSNPN and CDR2 is SVGIG (reference sequence). CDR3 nucleotide sequence: TGTGCCTGGACTACTCCCAACTATGGCTACACCTTC. Translation gives CAWTTPNYGYTF.

This clonotype was counted only a few times. The rearrangement joins TRBV27 to TRBJ2-3; 10 nucleotides agree with TRBD2. Looked up from germline, CDR1 is MNHEY and CDR2 is SMNVEV (reference sequence). CDR3 length: 14 residues. Unmatched junction bases numbered 4, after V lost 6 bases and J lost 4 bases. The CDR3 here is CASRLAGISDTQYF. DNA of the CDR3: TGTGCCAGCAGACTAGCGGGGATATCAGATACGCAGTATTTT.

In this sample, this clonotype turned up many times. The chain recombines TRBV5-6 with TRBJ2-2, with D possibly TRBD1 on 5 matching bases. This CDR3 contains 16 residues. Germline V gene lookup returns CDR1 SGHDT and CDR2 YYEEEE. Trimming cost V 3 bases and J 0 bases, with 12 bases left between them. The CDR3 DNA reads as TGTGCCAGCAGCTCCTACAGGCTCGCGAACACCGGGGAGCTGTTTTTT. Its translation is CASSSYRLANTGELFF.

This clonotype was counted a few times. V and J are TRBV5-6 and TRBJ2-7; TRBD1 matches 7 bases. J gave up 5 bases and V 4 bases, and 6 bases lay outside the gene matches. The length of the CDR3 is 13 residues. In germline, CDR1 is SGHDT, CDR2 YYEEEE. The CDR3: CASSRSQGDEQYF. Written as DNA, the CDR3 is TGTGCCAGCAGCCGAAGCCAGGGGGACGAGCAGTACTTC.

In its sample, this clonotype was seen many times. V gene TRBV6-5 combines with J gene TRBJ2-2, with 9 bases identical to TRBD1. The J segment lost 4 bases and the V segment lost 2 bases, leaving 8 bases of the junction unmatched. Germline CDR1 MNHEY, CDR2 SVGAGI. This CDR3 has 17 amino acids. This CDR3 is CASSYKPGQGATGELFF. CDR3 DNA sequence: TGTGCCAGCAGTTACAAGCCGGGACAGGGAGCCACCGGGGAGCTGTTTTTT.

The rearrangement uses TRBV11-3 and TRBJ1-1; D gene ambiguous. From germline, CDR1 is SGHNT and CDR2 YENEEA. The ends were cut back, 7 bases at V and 1 base at J, with 7 bases in the middle. The CDR3 runs 12 residues. CDR3 sequence (DNA): TGTGCCAGCAAGGGTTCGAACACTGAAGCTTTCTTT. Its protein is CASKGSNTEAFF.